This T cell receptor beta chain was identified during a study of shared clonotypes between healthy human individuals. Using immunoSEQ multiplex PCR, the repertoire was profiled, and TCRdb retains in-frame clones only, with some absent. The table has over 700,000 clones, around 77% seen once. This clone has more than one count but fewer than ten. The germline V gene encodes CDR1 MGHRA and CDR2 YSYEKL. V trimming: 4 bases; J trimming: 5 bases; junction bases outside the gene matches: 8. The CDR3 covers 15 residues. Both subsets, CD45RA+ naive and CD45RA-negative memory, were split from the CD4+ cells. The receptor's source is a woman aged 25 to 39 in good health. The chain joins TRBV4-1 to TRBJ2-7; 10 positions match TRBD1. The sample was memory CD4+ T cells sorted from blood. The subset denotes: CD45RA-negative fraction. The CDR3 spells CASSPDRGPMDEQYF. DNA for the CDR3: TGCGCCAGCAGCCCCGACAGGGGGCCGATGGACGAGCAGTACTTC.